Following are 18 T cell receptor beta chains from one sample sequenced in a study of neurological immune-mediated disorders. Via MiXCR, TCRdb re-called the 5' RACE reads, giving one row per CDR3 protein. The data hold tens of thousands of distinct CDR3 sequences, with around 10% observed a single time. The source material was CD4+ T cells from blood. Receptor source: a woman in her twenties or thirties with HTLV-1-associated myelopathy (HAM/TSP).

The table lists this clonotype with many counts. The chain combines TRBV3-1 with TRBJ2-3; D not resolved. There are 14 residues in the CDR3. The ends were cut back, 3 bases at V and 6 bases at J, with 13 bases in the middle. Germline V gene lookup returns CDR1 LGHDT and CDR2 YNNKEL (reference sequence). CDR3 sequence (DNA): TGTGCCAGCAGCCAGGTGGACCGGGCGGATACGCAGTATTTT. Translation gives CASSQVDRADTQYF.

This clonotype was counted at least ten times. V and J are TRBV18 and TRBJ1-1; no firm D call. The CDR3 runs 15 residues. The germline CDR1 and CDR2 sequences are KGHSH and LQKENI. Between the trimmed V and J ends, which lost 6 bases and 3 bases, there was a span of 17 bases. CDR3 DNA: TGTGCCAGCTCCATTGATCTTACACGGGACACTGAAGCTTTCTTT. Translating it yields CASSIDLTRDTEAFF.

This clonotype was observed a few times. This sequence joins TRBV20-1 and TRBJ1-1, with TRBD1 as a possible D gene (5 bases). Germline V gene data show CDR1 as DFQATT and CDR2 as SNEGSKA (reference sequence). V dropped 6 bases and J dropped 8 bases, with 13 bases sitting between them. The CDR3 sequence is 11 residues long. DNA of the CDR3: TGCAGTGCACACCTTACAGGAGAAGCTTTCTTT. Translated: CSAHLTGEAFF.

This clonotype was seen many times. The rearrangement uses TRBV7-2 and TRBJ1-1; the D is unclear. The CDR3 totals 13 residues. Per the germline V gene, CDR1 is SGHTA and CDR2 is FQGNSA. Trimming took off 5 bases at V and 5 bases at J, with 12 bases between the two ends. The CDR3 loop reads CASSPTWLTEAFF. The CDR3 DNA reads TGTGCCAGCAGCCCCACATGGTTGACTGAAGCTTTCTTT.

The J gene is TRBJ2-1, the V gene TRBV3-1; TRBD2 agrees at 10 bases. The CDR3 totals 15 residues. In germline, CDR1 is LGHDT, CDR2 YNNKEL (reference sequence). The V and J ends lost 4 bases and 8 bases, in that order; junction bases with no gene match: 8. The CDR3 sequence: CASSPDPSGGHEQFF. CDR3 sequence (DNA): TGTGCCAGCAGCCCGGACCCTAGCGGGGGACATGAGCAGTTCTTC.

This clonotype was seen many times. The rearrangement links TRBV5-1 to TRBJ2-1; perhaps TRBD2 as D (6 bases). Trimming took 0 bases from V and 9 from J, leaving 22 bases between them. The CDR3 sequence is 17 residues long. Germline CDR1 is SGHRS and CDR2 is YFSETQ. CDR3 in DNA: TGCGCCAGCAGCTTGGATGCGGAGAGGCGGGATCGGGGTGAGCAGTTCTTC. This codes for CASSLDAERRDRGEQFF.

There are many counts of this clonotype. V usage is TRBV5-1 and J usage is TRBJ1-2, with D possibly TRBD1 on 6 matching bases. Germline V gene data show CDR1 as SGHRS and CDR2 as YFSETQ. There are 15 residues in the CDR3. V lost 4 bases, J lost 7 bases, and 20 bases lay in between. The CDR3 sequence: CASSPSTGSPGGYTF. CDR3 in DNA: TGCGCCAGCAGCCCAAGTACAGGGAGCCCGGGTGGCTACACCTTC.

This clonotype was detected many times. The chain combines TRBV11-3 with TRBJ2-7; maybe TRBD1 (5 bases). Germline V gene sequence: CDR1 SGHNT, CDR2 YENEEA. V gave up 5 bases and J gave up 3 bases, with 11 bases separating them. The CDR3 extends over 13 amino acids. The CDR3 coding sequence is TGTGCCAGCAGCCAGCGACAGTTCTACGAGCAGTACTTC. Amino acid sequence: CASSQRQFYEQYF.

This clonotype was detected ten times or more. This sequence joins TRBV4-2 and TRBJ1-1; 8 bases align to TRBD1. Losses at the gene ends were 2 bases for V and 5 bases for J; bases not matched to a gene: 4. CDR1 is LGHNA and CDR2 is YNFKEQ in the germline V gene. The CDR3 has 14 amino acids. Here the CDR3 reads CASSQPDRATEAFF. The CDR3 DNA sequence: TGTGCCAGCAGCCAACCGGACAGGGCTACTGAAGCTTTCTTT.

This clonotype was seen many times. This chain joins TRBV12-3 or TRBV12-4 and TRBJ1-2, with D maybe TRBD1 (5 bases). The CDR3 has 17 residues. Trimming left V 2 bases short and J 0 bases short, with 16 bases between. The CDR3: CASSLFVSGRTNYGYTF. In DNA form, the CDR3 reads TGTGCCAGCAGTTTATTCGTGTCAGGGCGTACTAACTATGGCTACACCTTC.

Relative to its sample, this clonotype is medium-sized. This rearrangement joins TRBV11-2 to TRBJ2-3; no reliable D call. The V gene lost 3 bases and the J gene lost 0 bases, with 10 bases spanning the gap. CDR1 and CDR2 from the germline V gene are SGHAT and FQNNGV. The CDR3 extends over 15 amino acids. DNA of the CDR3: TGTGCCAGCAGCTTCCGCAAACCTAGCACAGATACGCAGTATTTT. Protein product: CASSFRKPSTDTQYF.

This clonotype was detected many times. The rearrangement joins TRBV5-1 to TRBJ2-7, with 7 bases aligning to TRBD2. V shed 4 bases, J shed 7 bases, and the junction held 14 bases outside the gene matches. There are 15 residues in the CDR3. CDR1 SGHRS and CDR2 YFSETQ come from the germline V gene. This CDR3 is CASSPTTSFGGEQYF. CDR3 nucleotides: TGCGCCAGCAGCCCAACGACTAGCTTCGGGGGTGAGCAGTACTTC.

There are many counts of this clonotype. V usage is TRBV29-1 and J usage is TRBJ1-2; the D gene is possibly TRBD1 (5 bases). V lost 3 bases and J 6 bases, leaving 11 bases between the germline ends. Germline V gives CDR1 SQVTM, CDR2 ANQGSEA. The CDR3 is made up of 12 amino acids. The CDR3: CSVDGQGNGYTF. The CDR3 DNA sequence: TGCAGCGTTGACGGGCAGGGAAATGGCTACACCTTC.

With respect to this clonotype: The junction does not match germline at one end; this may be a read error. The chain uses TRBV18 and TRBJ1-1; the D is unclear. CDR3 size: 14 residues. Germline loops: CDR1 KGHSH, CDR2 LQKENI. CDR3 sequence reads: CAGSQTRVNTEALF. In DNA form, the CDR3 reads TGTGCCGGCTCCCAAACCCGGGTGAACACTGAAGCTTTATTT.

This clonotype was seen at least ten times. The chain has TRBV7-6 and TRBJ1-1; 7 bases map to TRBD1. Trimming removed 1 base from V and 8 bases from J; junction bases left unmatched: 7. This CDR3 has 14 amino acids. Germline lookup yields CDR1 SGHVS and CDR2 FNYEAQ. The CDR3 spells CASSLVGQVGEAFF. The CDR3 nucleotides read TGTGCCAGCAGCTTAGTCGGACAGGTTGGGGAAGCTTTCTTT. The whole variable domain, remainder taken from reference TRBV7-6 and TRBJ1-1, is GAGVSQSPRYKVTKRGQDVALRCDPISGHVSLYWYRQALGQGPEFLTYFNYEAQQDKSGLPNDRFSAERPEGSISTLTIQRTEQRDSAMYRCASSLVGQVGEAFFGQGTRLTVV.

This clonotype has at least ten counts. J is TRBJ1-1 and V is TRBV20-1, with a possible D match to TRBD1 (5 bases). Trimming took off 4 bases at V and 1 base at J, with 13 bases between the two ends. Germline lookup yields CDR1 DFQATT and CDR2 SNEGSKA (reference sequence). The CDR3 extends over 14 amino acids. CDR3 region: CSANGRRANTEAFF. The CDR3 bases are TGCAGTGCTAATGGCCGCAGGGCGAACACTGAAGCTTTCTTT.

This clonotype was observed many times. The chain is built from TRBV20-1 and TRBJ1-6, with 8 bases matching TRBD1. Germline trimming cut 2 bases from V and 5 bases from J; bases unmatched to any gene: 5. The CDR3 loop spans 15 amino acids. The V gene's germline CDR1 is DFQATT and CDR2 SNEGSKA (reference sequence). CDR3 nucleotides: TGCAGTGCTAGACTCGGGACAGGACATAATTCACCCCTCCACTTT. Protein sequence: CSARLGTGHNSPLHF.

This clonotype appeared many times. J is TRBJ1-2 and V is TRBV4-1, with D possibly being TRBD1 (5 bases). Between the trimmed V and J ends, which lost 1 base and 3 bases, there was a span of 24 bases. The CDR3 contains 19 residues. The germline V gene encodes CDR1 MGHRA and CDR2 YSYEKL. In nucleotides, the CDR3 is TGCGCCAGCAGCCAAGCCGTGGCGGTCGCTGACAGTAGGTACTATGGCTACACCTTC. The encoded protein is CASSQAVAVADSRYYGYTF.